This T cell receptor beta chain was recorded in a study of T cells in Graves' hyperthyroidism and ophthalmopathy. This clonotype was found many times. Amplification of TCR beta CDR3 regions was performed using RNA transcripts as template. TCR CDR3 underwent first-round RT-PCR with the HTBI primer set. Via MiXCR, TCRdb re-called the multiplex PCR reads, giving one row per CDR3 protein. This table has under 350,000 distinct CDR3 sequences, approximately 22% appearing once. This sequence was found in a woman aged 50 to 65 with Graves' hyperthyroidism. Sequencing was performed on blood.

As DNA, the CDR3 is TGCAGCACATCCTACGGGGAATCGGCTTTCTTT. Protein sequence: CSTSYGESAFF. V gene TRBV29-1 combines with J gene TRBJ1-1; D gene ambiguous. CDR3 size: 11 residues. Germline V gives CDR1 SQVTM, CDR2 ANQGSEA. Trimming pared 8 bases from V and 11 bases from J, leaving 18 bases between.